One and the same sample provided the 23 T cell receptor beta chains below, sequenced in a study of T cell responses to AZD1222 COVID-19 vaccine. The table came from immunoSEQ multiplex PCR; TCRdb's copy has only in-frame clones and leaves some out. The sample holds about 150,000 clones, 90% seen once. Sequenced here: peripheral blood, sampled on day 0 of AZD1222 vaccination. The receptors derive from an adult in good health.

The gene calls are TRBV7-9 and TRBJ2-5, with TRBD1 as a possible D gene (6 bases). Germline CDR1 reads SEHNR; CDR2 reads FQNEAQ (reference sequence). The V and J ends lost 6 bases and 1 base respectively, with 18 bases between them. The CDR3 is 16 residues long. CDR3 coding DNA: TGTGCCAGCAGGCCCCCTTGGGACACTATCCAAGAGACCCAGTACTTC. Protein: CASRPPWDTIQETQYF.

The chain uses TRBV28 and TRBJ2-7; D is possibly TRBD1 or TRBD2 (5 bases each). This CDR3 is 18 amino acids long. V was shortened by 3 bases and J by 3 bases, with 24 bases between the two germline ends. Per the germline V gene, CDR1 is MDHEN and CDR2 is SYDVKM. CDR3 in amino acids: CASSFRLGVVAENYEQYF. The DNA for the CDR3 is TGTGCCAGCAGTTTCCGCTTGGGGGTGGTAGCCGAAAACTACGAGCAGTACTTC.

The rearrangement links TRBV6-2 or TRBV6-3 to TRBJ2-5, with TRBD1 matching over 9 bases. Germline values: CDR1 MNHEY, CDR2 SVGEGT. Trimming took 0 bases from V and 2 from J; bases not matched to a gene: 10. CDR3 length: 18 amino acids. CDR3 sequence reads: CASSYSADRGALQETQYF. CDR3 nucleotides: TGTGCCAGCAGTTACTCCGCGGACAGGGGTGCCCTACAAGAGACCCAGTACTTC.

There are a few counts of this clone. This rearrangement joins TRBV28 to TRBJ2-4; D might be TRBD2 (5 bases). Germline V gives CDR1 MDHEN, CDR2 SYDVKM. The CDR3 covers 14 residues. V was shortened by 3 bases and J by 2 bases, with 8 bases between the two germline ends. In DNA form, the CDR3 reads TGTGCCAGCAGTTTTACCGGGACCAAAAACATTCAGTACTTC. Translated, it gives CASSFTGTKNIQYF.

This rearrangement joins TRBV27 to TRBJ2-2; D is unclear. This CDR3 comprises 13 residues. Trimming stripped 2 bases from V and 7 bases from J, with 8 bases between. Germline values: CDR1 MNHEY, CDR2 SMNVEV (reference sequence). CDR3 protein: CASSLGFVGELFF. The CDR3 DNA sequence: TGTGCCAGCAGTTTAGGGTTCGTCGGGGAGCTGTTTTTT.

This chain links TRBV28 with TRBJ1-2, with D possibly matching TRBD1 (5 bases). Germline V gives CDR1 MDHEN, CDR2 SYDVKM. The germline V and J ends were trimmed by 4 bases and 8 bases, with 20 bases remaining between them. This CDR3 comprises 15 residues. CDR3 bases: TGTGCCAGCAGTTCCGAAAAGGCAGGGAGCGGCGGCTACACCTTC. Its translation is CASSSEKAGSGGYTF.

The chain employs TRBV9 and TRBJ2-2; D is undetermined. The V gene lost 4 bases and the J gene lost 0 bases, with 7 bases spanning the gap. Germline V gene lookup returns CDR1 SGDLS and CDR2 YYNGEE. The CDR3 runs 14 residues. The CDR3 protein is CASSPRPNTGELFF. The CDR3 nucleotides are TGTGCCAGCAGCCCCCGACCGAACACCGGGGAGCTGTTTTTT. Complete variable domain (other parts from reference TRBV9 and TRBJ2-2): DSGVTQTPKHLITATGQRVTLRCSPRSGDLSVYWYQQSLDQGLQFLIQYYNGEERAKGNILERFSAQQFPDLHSELNLSSLELGDSALYFCASSPRPNTGELFFGEGSRLTVL.

This clone was recorded a few times. The chain combines TRBV20-1 with TRBJ2-1, with TRBD2 matching over 9 bases. The CDR3 totals 16 residues. CDR1 and CDR2 (germline): DFQATT, SNEGSKA (reference sequence). Trimming took 3 bases from V and 5 from J; bases not matched to a gene: 11. CDR3 DNA: TGCAGTGCTAGTTTAGCGGGAGAGCTTATAGACAATGAGCAGTTCTTC. As protein: CSASLAGELIDNEQFF.

The chain combines TRBV27 with TRBJ1-5, with 10 bases aligning to TRBD1. CDR1 and CDR2 (germline): MNHEY, SMNVEV (reference sequence). With V trimmed by 6 bases and J by 5 bases, 4 bases remained unmatched. CDR3 size: 14 residues. CDR3 in amino acids: CASSPGQGYQPQHF. The CDR3 nucleotides read TGTGCCAGCAGCCCGGGACAGGGGTATCAGCCCCAGCATTTT.

This clone is a singleton in its sample. The chain's CDR3 is CASSLGLIATTDTQYF. For the CDR3, the DNA is TGTGCCAGCAGCTTGGGACTTATTGCCACCACAGATACGCAGTATTTT. The V call is TRBV7-2, the J call TRBJ2-3; D is possibly TRBD2 (6 bases). Trimming took off 3 bases at V and 2 bases at J, with 15 bases between the two ends. The germline CDR1 and CDR2 sequences are SGHTA and FQGNSA. The CDR3 has 16 amino acids.

The rearrangement uses TRBV20-1 and TRBJ2-5; no reliable D call. From germline, CDR1 is DFQATT and CDR2 SNEGSKA (reference sequence). V was cut by 1 base and J by 5 bases, with 5 bases left in between. This CDR3 is built from 11 residues. The CDR3 loop reads CSARAAETQYF. The CDR3 DNA sequence: TGCAGTGCTAGAGCTGCGGAGACCCAGTACTTC.

The chain links TRBV13 to TRBJ2-7; perhaps TRBD1 as D (6 bases). The CDR3 is 16 amino acids. V shed 4 bases and J shed 2 bases, with 18 bases lying between them. Germline V gene sequence: CDR1 PRHDT, CDR2 FYEKMQ (reference sequence). CDR3 bases: TGTGCCAGCAGCTATCGGACCGGGACACATACCTACGAGCAGTACTTC. Protein product: CASSYRTGTHTYEQYF.

This chain links TRBV10-3 with TRBJ2-7, with 7 bases matching TRBD1. The CDR3 is 16 residues long. After removal of 0 bases from V and 0 bases from J, the junction contained 5 bases not matched to a gene. Germline loops: CDR1 ENHRY, CDR2 SYGVKD. CDR3: CAISESNSGGSYEQYF. CDR3 nucleotide sequence: TGTGCCATCAGTGAGTCGAATTCAGGGGGCTCCTACGAGCAGTACTTC.

The chain recombines TRBV29-1 with TRBJ1-1, with D maybe TRBD1 (6 bases). V was trimmed by 4 bases and J by 3 bases, leaving 15 bases between them. In germline, CDR1 is SQVTM, CDR2 ANQGSEA. This CDR3 is 14 amino acids long. The CDR3 sequence is CSVVVRGQDTEAFF. In DNA, the CDR3 is TGCAGCGTTGTGGTCCGGGGGCAGGACACTGAAGCTTTCTTT.

The chain carries TRBV5-1 and TRBJ2-7; TRBD2 matches at 8 bases. V lost 0 bases to trimming and J lost 3 bases; unmatched junction nucleotides: 5. Looked up from germline, CDR1 is SGHRS and CDR2 is YFSETQ. The CDR3 extends over 15 amino acids. CDR3 loop: CASSLASGGYYEQYF. The CDR3 nucleotides are TGCGCCAGCAGCTTGGCCTCGGGGGGGTACTACGAGCAGTACTTC. Supplemented by reference TRBV5-1 and TRBJ2-7, the full variable domain reads KAGVTQTPRYLIKTRGQQVTLSCSPISGHRSVSWYQQTPGQGLQFLFEYFSETQRNKGNFPGRFSGRQFSNSRSEMNVSTLELGDSALYLCASSLASGGYYEQYFGPGTRLTVT.

This clone was counted once. V and J are TRBV5-1 and TRBJ1-1; perhaps TRBD1 as D (6 bases). Germline V gene lookup returns CDR1 SGHRS and CDR2 YFSETQ. There are 15 residues in the CDR3. Deletions cut 3 bases from V and 0 bases from J, with 12 bases between. CDR3 nucleotides: TGCGCCAGCAGCTCCCTCACAGGGTTGAACACTGAAGCTTTCTTT. It specifies CASSSLTGLNTEAFF.

This clone has a handful of counts. The gene calls are TRBV3-1 (or the pseudogene TRBV3-2) and TRBJ1-1, with D perhaps TRBD1 (6 bases). Germline values: CDR1 LGHDT, CDR2 YNNKEL (reference sequence). V lost 5 bases and J 0 bases, leaving 13 bases between the germline ends. CDR3 size: 15 residues. The CDR3 loop reads CASSTYRAMNTEAFF. As DNA, the CDR3 is TGTGCCAGCAGCACTTACAGGGCAATGAACACTGAAGCTTTCTTT.

This chain connects TRBV4-1 to TRBJ2-4, with D unresolved. The CDR3 covers 15 residues. The V gene lost 8 bases and the J gene lost 0 bases, with 14 bases spanning the gap. The germline gives CDR1 MGHRA, CDR2 YSYEKL. The chain's CDR3 is CASSPVFGAKNIQYF. CDR3 in DNA: TGCGCCAGCTCCCCGGTTTTTGGAGCCAAAAACATTCAGTACTTC.

This clone was recorded only once. The chain carries TRBV2 and TRBJ2-7; the D is unclear. The CDR3 extends over 13 amino acids. V was pared by 6 bases and J by 3 bases, with 12 bases between. Germline V lookup: CDR1 SNHLY, CDR2 FYNNEI. CDR3 region: CASRIDGYYEQYF. The CDR3 DNA reads as TGTGCCAGCAGGATAGACGGATACTACGAGCAGTACTTC.

The chain links TRBV4-3 to TRBJ2-7, with D perhaps TRBD2 (6 bases). CDR1 is LGHNA, CDR2 YSLEER, per germline. V lost 1 base, J lost 2 bases, and 12 bases lay in between. There are 15 residues in the CDR3. For the CDR3, the DNA is TGCGCCAGCAGCCAAGCTCCTGCGGGACCCTACGAGCAGTACTTC. Amino acids: CASSQAPAGPYEQYF.

The CDR3 nucleotides read TGTGCCAGTGGACAGGGGGCGAAACAGCCCCAGCATTTT. This sequence encodes CASGQGAKQPQHF. The chain couples TRBV28 to TRBJ1-5; 11 bases match TRBD1. The V segment lost 9 bases and the J segment 7 bases; nucleotides outside the gene matches: 5. CDR1 and CDR2 from the germline V gene are MDHEN and SYDVKM. There are 13 residues in the CDR3.

The chain links TRBV3-1 (or the pseudogene TRBV3-2) to TRBJ2-1; 8 positions match TRBD2. V lost 8 bases, J lost 0 bases, and 15 bases stayed unmatched. CDR1 LGHDT and CDR2 YNNKEL come from the germline V gene (reference sequence). The CDR3 covers 18 residues. CDR3 bases: TGTGCCAGCCGAGCGGGGGCGAAGGGAGTTACCTCCTACAATGAGCAGTTCTTC. Protein sequence: CASRAGAKGVTSYNEQFF.

This rearrangement joins TRBV24-1 to TRBJ1-5; D is possibly TRBD1 (6 bases). The CDR3 is made up of 15 amino acids. Germline V gives CDR1 KGHDR, CDR2 SFDVKD. The ends were cut back, 3 bases at V and 4 bases at J, with 12 bases in the middle. The CDR3 spells CATSDARGHNQPQHF. The DNA of the CDR3 is TGTGCCACCAGTGATGCCCGGGGGCATAATCAGCCCCAGCATTTT.